One and the same sample provided the 31 T cell receptor beta chains below, sequenced in a study of blood T cell repertoires in COVID-19. Using immunoSEQ multiplex PCR, the repertoire was profiled, and TCRdb retains in-frame clones only, with some absent. Of a few hundred thousand clones in the sample, around 90% were seen once. The specimen sequenced was peripheral blood. These receptors were collected from a man in his fifties or sixties with acute or convalescent COVID-19.

In this sample, this clone turned up once. The chain couples TRBV7-9 to TRBJ1-6; 7 bases line up with TRBD1. Germline values: CDR1 SEHNR, CDR2 FQNEAQ (reference sequence). The CDR3 length is 17 residues. V shed 5 bases and J 7 bases; nucleotides not matched to a gene: 14. The CDR3 nucleotides read TGTGCCAGCAGCCCAAGGACAGGCCTCTTTGGGAATTCACCCCTCCACTTT. Amino acid sequence: CASSPRTGLFGNSPLHF. Full variable domain (outside the CDR3, taken from reference TRBV7-9 and TRBJ1-6): DTGVSQNPRHKITKRGQNVTFRCDPISEHNRLYWYRQTLGQGPEFLTYFQNEAQLEKSRLLSDRFSAERPKGSFSTLEIQRTEQGDSAMYLCASSPRTGLFGNSPLHFGNGTRLTVT.

This sequence joins TRBV7-2 and TRBJ2-7; weak D call: TRBD1 (6 bases). This CDR3 spans 16 amino acids. Looked up from germline, CDR1 is SGHTA and CDR2 is FQGNSA. V was shortened by 4 bases and J by 4 bases, with 20 bases between the two germline ends. CDR3 nucleotides: TGTGCCAGCAGCTCCCTAGGGGGTCCCCCGCCATACGAGCAGTACTTC. Translating gives CASSSLGGPPPYEQYF.

The chain recombines TRBV9 with TRBJ1-2; weak D call: TRBD1 (6 bases). The ends were cut back, 4 bases at V and 1 base at J, with 17 bases in the middle. The CDR3 covers 16 residues. Germline assignment: CDR1 SGDLS and CDR2 YYNGEE. CDR3 bases: TGTGCCAGCAGCTCCGACGCACAGGGCCTTAACTATGGCTACACCTTC. This translates into CASSSDAQGLNYGYTF.

J is TRBJ2-3 and V is TRBV11-2; tentative D call: TRBD2 (6 bases). The V and J ends lost 5 bases and 10 bases respectively, with 19 bases between them. CDR1 is SGHAT and CDR2 is FQNNGV in the germline V gene. This CDR3 is built from 14 residues. The CDR3 loop is CASSPPGVRDSQYF. The CDR3 coding sequence is TGTGCCAGCAGCCCTCCGGGAGTCCGTGATTCGCAGTATTTT.

The CDR3 DNA reads as TGTGCCAGCAGCCGGGGGGGGCCCGGCACAGATACGCAGTATTTT. Translated, it gives CASSRGGPGTDTQYF. The chain is built from TRBV7-2 and TRBJ2-3, with 8 bases lining up with TRBD2. Germline V gene lookup returns CDR1 SGHTA and CDR2 FQGNSA. Trimming at V came to 5 bases and at J to 1 base, leaving 5 bases not matched to a gene. This CDR3 contains 15 residues.

The rearrangement joins TRBV19 to TRBJ2-5; D ambiguous. Germline CDR1 and CDR2: LNHDA and SQIVND (reference sequence). Trimming removed 4 bases from V and 5 bases from J, with 11 bases in between. This CDR3 contains 13 residues. The CDR3 nucleotides read TGTGCCAGTAGTAGACTCCTCCGGGAGACCCAGTACTTC. Its translation: CASSRLLRETQYF.

V is TRBV5-1 and J is TRBJ2-3, with a possible D match to TRBD2 (6 bases). The germline CDR1 and CDR2 sequences are SGHRS and YFSETQ. V lost 3 bases and J lost 3, with 11 bases in between. The length of the CDR3 is 14 residues. For the CDR3, the DNA is TGCGCCAGCAGCTCGGTCGGGGGAACAGATACGCAGTATTTT. This codes for CASSSVGGTDTQYF.

This clone was recorded a few times. This chain joins TRBV4-2 and TRBJ1-6; TRBD1 might be the D (6 bases). This CDR3 region has 14 residues. Germline V gene lookup returns CDR1 LGHNA and CDR2 YNFKEQ. The V end was cut by 2 bases, the J end by 6 bases, with 8 bases between. As DNA, the CDR3 is TGTGCCAGCAGCCAATCAGGGGTTAATTCACCCCTCCACTTT. Amino acids: CASSQSGVNSPLHF.

This chain joins TRBV7-3 and TRBJ1-6; weak D call: TRBD1 (6 bases). Trimming removed 5 bases from V and 8 bases from J, with 10 bases in between. CDR3 length: 13 amino acids. Germline values: CDR1 SGHTA, CDR2 FQGTGA. CDR3 nucleotides: TGTGCCAGCAGCCCAAACAGGGATTCACCCCTCCACTTT. Translated, it gives CASSPNRDSPLHF.

The V gene is TRBV5-4, the J gene TRBJ2-1; 9 bases map to TRBD1. The CDR3 covers 16 residues. Per the germline V gene, CDR1 is SGHNT and CDR2 is YYREEE (reference sequence). Trimming removed 4 bases from V and 4 bases from J; junction bases left unmatched: 9. DNA of the CDR3: TGTGCCAGCAGCACAGAAACAGGGGGCGCTTACAATGAGCAGTTCTTC. It yields the protein CASSTETGGAYNEQFF.

This chain uses TRBV6-5 with TRBJ2-7; TRBD1 agrees at 10 bases. The V segment lost 6 bases and the J segment 4 bases; nucleotides outside the gene matches: 6. This CDR3 is 14 amino acids long. Germline CDR1 and CDR2: MNHEY and SVGAGI. In nucleotides, the CDR3 is TGTGCCAGCAGACGACAGGGGGCTGCATACGAGCAGTACTTC. Protein sequence: CASRRQGAAYEQYF.

J is TRBJ1-1 and V is TRBV18; possible D gene TRBD1, 6 bases. The CDR3 consists of 18 residues. The V gene lost 4 bases and the J gene lost 1 base, with 22 bases spanning the gap. Germline CDR1 is KGHSH and CDR2 is LQKENI. The CDR3 DNA reads as TGTGCCAGCTCACTTTATCATCGGGGGGCACCTCCGAACACTGAAGCTTTCTTT. This sequence encodes CASSLYHRGAPPNTEAFF.

V gene TRBV13 combines with J gene TRBJ1-1; D not certain. CDR1 is PRHDT and CDR2 is FYEKMQ in the germline V gene (reference sequence). With 5 bases removed from V and 0 bases from J, the gap between germline ends came to 7 bases. The CDR3 consists of 13 residues. The CDR3 here is CASSRVLNTEAFF. The CDR3 bases are TGTGCCAGCAGCCGTGTCCTGAACACTGAAGCTTTCTTT.

The CDR3 region has the DNA TGTGCCAGCAGCCCCGAAGGGGCGACCCCTAACTATGGCTACACCTTC. Translated: CASSPEGATPNYGYTF. The chain uses TRBV4-2 and TRBJ1-2, with D possibly TRBD1 on 5 matching bases. CDR3 length: 16 amino acids. Between the trimmed V and J ends, which lost 4 bases and 0 bases, there was a span of 15 bases. The germline V gene has CDR1 LGHNA and CDR2 YNFKEQ.

This rearrangement joins TRBV6-6 to TRBJ1-6; D gene ambiguous. CDR3 length equals 13 residues. Trimming removed 5 bases from V and 11 bases from J, with 13 bases in between. Germline V gene sequence: CDR1 MNHNY, CDR2 SVGAGI (reference sequence). The CDR3 DNA reads TGTGCCAGCAGTCAATCCTGGGCGCCACCCCTCCACTTT. Protein product: CASSQSWAPPLHF.

The table lists this clone with a few counts. This chain joins TRBV15 and TRBJ2-7; possible D gene TRBD1, 6 bases. This CDR3 has 15 amino acids. Germline CDR1 reads LNHNV; CDR2 reads YYDKDF (reference sequence). V shed 4 bases and J shed 2 bases, with 15 bases lying between them. The CDR3 region has the DNA TGTGCCACCAGCAAAGACGTGACAGGCACCTACGAGCAGTACTTC. This codes for CATSKDVTGTYEQYF.

A remark on this clone: The sample has other DNA sequences that encode this CDR3 too. The chain has TRBV19 and TRBJ1-3, with a possible D match to TRBD1 (5 bases). This CDR3 comprises 14 residues. Trimming removed 8 bases at V and 1 base at J, with 12 bases between. Per the germline V gene, CDR1 is LNHDA and CDR2 is SQIVND (reference sequence). CDR3 in DNA: TGTGCCAGTTCCCTGGGGGGGTCTGGAAACACCATATATTTT. Its protein product is CASSLGGSGNTIYF.

The gene calls are TRBV25-1 and TRBJ2-3, with 9 bases aligning to TRBD1. The CDR3 loop spans 12 amino acids. CDR1 and CDR2 (germline): MGHDK, SYGVNS. V was pared by 6 bases and J by 9 bases, with 4 bases of the junction left unmatched. The CDR3 DNA is TGTGCCAGCAGACCCGGACAGGGGACGCAGTATTTT. It yields the protein CASRPGQGTQYF.

The chain has TRBV4-1 and TRBJ1-3; the D is unclear. The length of the CDR3 is 15 residues. Trimming removed 1 base from V and 5 bases from J, with 12 bases in between. Germline V gene sequence: CDR1 MGHRA, CDR2 YSYEKL. The CDR3 spells CASSQAPGGRNTIYF. The CDR3 nucleotides read TGCGCCAGCAGCCAAGCTCCCGGCGGCCGAAACACCATATATTTT.

V is TRBV20-1 and J is TRBJ2-3; 8 bases are shared with TRBD2. The CDR3 is 15 amino acids. In germline, CDR1 is DFQATT, CDR2 SNEGSKA (reference sequence). With V trimmed by 3 bases and J by 3 bases, 8 bases remained unmatched. CDR3 in amino acids: CSASARAGGTDTQYF. CDR3 sequence (DNA): TGCAGTGCTAGTGCCCGGGCGGGGGGAACAGATACGCAGTATTTT.

The rearrangement joins TRBV20-1 to TRBJ1-1; no firm D call. Between the trimmed V and J ends, which lost 6 bases and 8 bases, there was a span of 4 bases. The CDR3 loop spans 8 amino acids. Germline V gene sequence: CDR1 DFQATT, CDR2 SNEGSKA (reference sequence). Here the CDR3 reads CSAGEAFF. The DNA for the CDR3 is TGCAGTGCGGGCGAAGCTTTCTTT.

This clone was found once. This chain joins TRBV19 and TRBJ1-2; TRBD1 is a possible D gene (5 bases). Germline CDR1 and CDR2: LNHDA and SQIVND (reference sequence). V dropped 3 bases and J dropped 4 bases, with 12 bases sitting between them. CDR3 length equals 14 residues. CDR3 sequence reads: CASSIPGITYGYTF. The DNA of the CDR3 is TGTGCCAGTAGTATCCCAGGGATCACCTATGGCTACACCTTC.

This chain uses TRBV19 with TRBJ2-2; 7 nucleotides line up with TRBD1. This CDR3 has 15 residues. Germline values: CDR1 LNHDA, CDR2 SQIVND (reference sequence). The V gene end was trimmed by 4 bases and the J gene end by 4 bases; junction bases not matched to a gene: 6. The CDR3 nucleotides are TGTGCCAGTAGTACCAGGACAGGCGGCACCGGGGAGCTGTTTTTT. This translates into CASSTRTGGTGELFF.

This chain uses TRBV6-5 with TRBJ1-1; 8 bases map to TRBD1. Germline loops: CDR1 MNHEY, CDR2 SVGAGI. After removal of 6 bases from V and 4 bases from J, the junction contained 4 bases not matched to a gene. The CDR3 extends over 13 amino acids. CDR3 in amino acids: CASRPTGATEAFF. The CDR3 nucleotides are TGTGCCAGCAGGCCGACAGGGGCCACTGAAGCTTTCTTT.

The rearrangement uses TRBV7-3 and TRBJ2-2; 9 bases line up with TRBD2. The trim removed 3 bases at V and 1 base at J, leaving 3 bases unmatched. Germline assignment: CDR1 SGHTA and CDR2 FQGTGA. This CDR3 has 16 amino acids. The CDR3 sequence: CASSFGSGGNTGELFF. For the CDR3, the DNA is TGTGCCAGCAGCTTTGGTAGCGGGGGGAACACCGGGGAGCTGTTTTTT.

This clone was seen many times. The chain is built from TRBV6-2 or TRBV6-3 and TRBJ1-6, with 7 positions matching TRBD1. The CDR3 totals 15 residues. Per germline, CDR1 MNHEY and CDR2 SVGEGT. Losses at the gene ends were 5 bases for V and 7 bases for J; bases not matched to a gene: 8. The CDR3 spells CASSLEQGKNSPLHF. The CDR3 region has the DNA TGTGCCAGCAGTCTGGAACAGGGGAAGAATTCACCCCTCCACTTT.

The chain uses TRBV2 and TRBJ1-5; D remains ambiguous. Trimming stripped 4 bases from V and 7 bases from J, with 17 bases between. This CDR3 is 15 amino acids long. The germline V gene has CDR1 SNHLY and CDR2 FYNNEI. The CDR3 is CASSGLGSGNQPQHF. DNA of the CDR3: TGTGCCAGCAGTGGGTTGGGTTCGGGAAACCAGCCCCAGCATTTT. The entire variable domain, with the rest obtained from reference TRBV2 and TRBJ1-5, is as follows: EPEVTQTPSHQVTQMGQEVILRCVPISNHLYFYWYRQILGQKVEFLVSFYNNEISEKSEIFDDQFSVERPDGSNFTLKIRSTKLEDSAMYFCASSGLGSGNQPQHFGDGTRLSIL.

The V and J genes are TRBV7-3 and TRBJ2-3, with D perhaps matching TRBD1 (6 bases). The germline V gene has CDR1 SGHTA and CDR2 FQGTGA. CDR3 length: 15 amino acids. With 2 bases removed from V and 0 bases from J, the gap between germline ends came to 9 bases. The CDR3 spells CASSLGGRSTDTQYF. In DNA form, the CDR3 reads TGTGCCAGCAGCTTAGGGGGCCGGAGCACAGATACGCAGTATTTT.

The chain has TRBV5-4 and TRBJ2-2; TRBD1 matches at 9 bases. This CDR3 region has 17 residues. Germline CDR1 is SGHNT and CDR2 is YYREEE (reference sequence). The V segment lost 3 bases and the J segment 4 bases; nucleotides outside the gene matches: 10. This chain's CDR3 is CASSSPRRTGVTGELFF. DNA of the CDR3: TGTGCCAGCAGCTCACCAAGACGGACAGGGGTCACCGGGGAGCTGTTTTTT.

This clone appeared a single time. The sample contains more than one DNA sequence encoding this CDR3. This chain connects TRBV28 to TRBJ1-1, with no clear D. The germline V gene has CDR1 MDHEN and CDR2 SYDVKM. There are 14 residues in the CDR3. Trimming stripped 6 bases from V and 0 bases from J, with 11 bases between. The CDR3 reads CASSPPGLNTEAFF. The DNA for the CDR3 is TGTGCCAGCAGCCCGCCGGGGTTGAACACTGAAGCTTTCTTT.

This chain connects TRBV4-2 to TRBJ1-1; no clear D. Per the germline V gene, CDR1 is LGHNA and CDR2 is YNFKEQ. The length of the CDR3 is 16 residues. V lost 0 bases to trimming and J lost 0 bases, with 11 bases between them. Here the CDR3 DNA reads TGTGCCAGCAGCCAAGATTTGAAAACGGTGAACACTGAAGCTTTCTTT. The encoded protein is CASSQDLKTVNTEAFF.